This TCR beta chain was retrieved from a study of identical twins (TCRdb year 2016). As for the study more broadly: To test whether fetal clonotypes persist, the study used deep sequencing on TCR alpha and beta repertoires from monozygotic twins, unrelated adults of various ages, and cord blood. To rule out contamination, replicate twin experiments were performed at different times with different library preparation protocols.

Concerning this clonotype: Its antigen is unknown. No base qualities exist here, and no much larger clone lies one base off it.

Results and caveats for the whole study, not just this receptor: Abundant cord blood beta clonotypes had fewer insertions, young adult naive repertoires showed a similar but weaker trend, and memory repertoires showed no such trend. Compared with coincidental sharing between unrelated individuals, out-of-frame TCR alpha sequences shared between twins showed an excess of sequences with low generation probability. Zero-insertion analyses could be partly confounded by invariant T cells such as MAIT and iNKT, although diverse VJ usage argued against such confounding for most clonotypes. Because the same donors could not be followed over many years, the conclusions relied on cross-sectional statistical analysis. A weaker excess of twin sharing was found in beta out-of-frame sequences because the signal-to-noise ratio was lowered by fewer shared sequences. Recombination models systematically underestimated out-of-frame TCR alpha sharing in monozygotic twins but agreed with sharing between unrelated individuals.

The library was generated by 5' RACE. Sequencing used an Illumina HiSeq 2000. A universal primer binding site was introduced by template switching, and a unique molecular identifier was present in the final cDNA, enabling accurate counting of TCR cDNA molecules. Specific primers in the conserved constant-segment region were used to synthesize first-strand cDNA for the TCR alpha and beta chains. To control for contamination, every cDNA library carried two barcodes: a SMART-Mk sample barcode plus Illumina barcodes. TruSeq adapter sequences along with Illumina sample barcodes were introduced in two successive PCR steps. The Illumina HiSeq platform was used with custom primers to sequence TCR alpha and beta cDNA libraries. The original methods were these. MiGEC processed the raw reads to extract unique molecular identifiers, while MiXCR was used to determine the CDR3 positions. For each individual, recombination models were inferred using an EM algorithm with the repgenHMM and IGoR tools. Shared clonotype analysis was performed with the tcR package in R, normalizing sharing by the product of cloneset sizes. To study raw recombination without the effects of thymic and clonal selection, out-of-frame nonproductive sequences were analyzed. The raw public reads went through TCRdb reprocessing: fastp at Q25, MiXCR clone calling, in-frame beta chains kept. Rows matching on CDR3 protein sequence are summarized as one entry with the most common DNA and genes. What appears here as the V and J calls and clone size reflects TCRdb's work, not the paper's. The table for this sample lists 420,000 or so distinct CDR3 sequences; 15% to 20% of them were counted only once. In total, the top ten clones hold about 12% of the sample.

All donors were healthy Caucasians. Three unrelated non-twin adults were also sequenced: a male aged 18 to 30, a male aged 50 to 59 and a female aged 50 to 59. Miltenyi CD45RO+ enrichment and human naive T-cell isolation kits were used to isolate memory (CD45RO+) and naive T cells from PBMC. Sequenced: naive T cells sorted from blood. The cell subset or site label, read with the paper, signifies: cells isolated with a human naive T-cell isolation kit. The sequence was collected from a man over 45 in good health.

CDR3 loop: CSVAGAGDTEAFF. The sequenced DNA is TGCAGCGTTGCGGGAGCCGGGGACACTGAAGCTTTCTTT. Recombination connected TRBV29-1 to TRBJ1-1; the D gene lacks a confident call. V is clipped by 4 bases and J by 3 bases, and the sequence between their germline boundaries is 12 bases long. Its CDR3 holds 13 amino acids, cysteine through phenylalanine. Solely the CDR3 DNA is kept, with 39 bases framed from the first base. Per the germline V gene, SQVTM is the CDR1 and ANQGSEA is the CDR2.